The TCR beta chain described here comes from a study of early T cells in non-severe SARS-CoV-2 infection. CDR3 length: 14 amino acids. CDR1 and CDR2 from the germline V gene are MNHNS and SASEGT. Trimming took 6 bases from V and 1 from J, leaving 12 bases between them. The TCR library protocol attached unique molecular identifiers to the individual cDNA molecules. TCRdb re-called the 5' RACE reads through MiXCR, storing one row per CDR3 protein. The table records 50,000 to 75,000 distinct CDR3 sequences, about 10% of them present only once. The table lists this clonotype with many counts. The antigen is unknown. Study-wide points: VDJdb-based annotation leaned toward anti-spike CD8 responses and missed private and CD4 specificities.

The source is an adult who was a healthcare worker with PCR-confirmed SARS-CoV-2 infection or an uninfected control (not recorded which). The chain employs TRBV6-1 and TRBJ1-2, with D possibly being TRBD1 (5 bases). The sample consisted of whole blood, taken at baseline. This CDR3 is CASRARDGNYGYTF. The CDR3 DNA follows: TGTGCCAGCAGGGCTAGGGACGGTAACTATGGCTACACCTTC.